Listed below are T cell receptor beta chains from one sample, sequenced in a study of OX40 agonist ivuxolimab in advanced cancers. Libraries were prepared by immunoSEQ multiplex PCR; TCRdb keeps only in-frame clonotypes and omits some of them. This repertoire shows 90,000 to 95,000 clones, around 87% found once; its top ten account for about 4.7%. The input for sequencing was CD4+ or CD8+ T cells sorted from blood, taken in a trial of the OX40 agonist ivuxolimab. All receptors derive from an adult with an advanced solid tumor such as melanoma, head and neck, liver or kidney cancer. CDR3s include the opening cysteine and the closing phenylalanine or tryptophan. The D gene is left open where the match is weak. The size field is filled for only some rows; it gives once, few, many or a size class.

>TRBV27|.|.|TRBJ2-3
TGTGCCAGCAGTTCCGACGGTACAGATACGCAGTATTTT
CASSSDGTDTQYF
>TRBV11-3|few|.|TRBJ1-2
TGTGCCAGCAGCCAGACTATTGACTATGGCTACACCTTC
CASSQTIDYGYTF
>TRBV28|.|TRBD1|TRBJ1-1
TGTGCCAGCAGTTTCCCCGGACAGGCGACTGAAGCTTTCTTT
CASSFPGQATEAFF
>TRBV4-1|few|TRBD1|TRBJ2-2
TGCGCCAGCAGCCAAGATCGGATGACAGGGGGCATACCAGGGGAGCTGTTTTTT
CASSQDRMTGGIPGELFF
>TRBV6-6|.|.|TRBJ2-7
TGTGCCAGCAGTTACTCCGGGACGACCTACGAGCAGTACTTC
CASSYSGTTYEQYF
>TRBV28|.|.|TRBJ2-5
TGTGCCAGCCGAAGGACAGCCGTGATCGGCCAAGAGACCCAGTACTTC
CASRRTAVIGQETQYF
>TRBV7-9|.|.|TRBJ1-3
TGTGCCAGCAGCTTAGATGGGATTAATAGGGGGTTGTCTGGAAACACCATATATTTT
CASSLDGINRGLSGNTIYF
>TRBV7-9|.|.|TRBJ1-5
TGTGCCAGCAGCTTAGCGCTGGCAGGATATAGCAATCAGCCCCAGCATTTT
CASSLALAGYSNQPQHF
>TRBV19|once|.|TRBJ1-2
TGTGCCAGTAGTATACAAGGAGGTACCGTAGGACAACAGGGCTACACCTTC
CASSIQGGTVGQQGYTF
>TRBV6-5|.|.|TRBJ1-1
TGTGCCAGCAGCCCCCCGGGGAACACTGAAGCTTTCTTT
CASSPPGNTEAFF
>TRBV6-5|.|TRBD2|TRBJ2-7
TGTGCCAGCAGTTACGCGGGAGGGGACTACGAGCAGTACTTC
CASSYAGGDYEQYF
>TRBV6-1|.|TRBD1|TRBJ2-2
TGTGCCAGCAGTGGGAACAGGGGTGGCACCGGGGAGCTGTTTTTT
CASSGNRGGTGELFF
>TRBV5-1|.|.|TRBJ1-2
TGCGCCAGCAGCGAGGGCCAGGGGATAGGGCGCACCTTC
CASSEGQGIGRTF
>TRBV11-2|.|.|TRBJ2-7
TGTGCCAGCAGCTTAGGGCACTACGAGCAGTACTTC
CASSLGHYEQYF
>TRBV10-3|.|.|TRBJ2-1
TGTGCCATCAGTGGCGGTAGCGGACCCTACAATGAGCAGTTCTTC
CAISGGSGPYNEQFF
>TRBV27|.|.|TRBJ1-1
TGTGCCAGCAGTTTAGAATCGGGGTACACTGAAGCTTTCTTT
CASSLESGYTEAFF
>TRBV5-5|.|.|TRBJ2-3
TGTGCCAGCAGCCATCCAGATACGCAGTATTTT
CASSHPDTQYF
>TRBV7-8|few|.|TRBJ1-6
TGTGCCAGCAGCGCCTTTCCAGGGATCTCCTATAATTCACCCCTCCACTTT
CASSAFPGISYNSPLHF
>TRBV28|.|TRBD1|TRBJ1-1
TGTGCCAGCAGTTTAGTGCCGGGACAGCTTGAAGCTTTCTTT
CASSLVPGQLEAFF
>TRBV10-1|once|.|TRBJ1-1
TGCGCCAGCAGTGAGAGCGGGGCGGTTGTGGCTTTCTTT
CASSESGAVVAFF
>TRBV19|.|.|TRBJ2-1
TGTGCCAGTAGTACAATGAGCTCCTACAATGAGCAGTTCTTC
CASSTMSSYNEQFF
>TRBV20-1|.|.|TRBJ2-3
TGCAGTGCTAGAGTAGGAGATACGCAGTATTTT
CSARVGDTQYF
>TRBV2|.|.|TRBJ1-1
TGTGCCAGCAGTATAGGGCAGATGAACACTGAAGCTTTCTTT
CASSIGQMNTEAFF
>TRBV19|.|.|TRBJ2-5
TGTGCCACCGCGGACACCCCAGGGACCCAGTACTTC
CATADTPGTQYF
>TRBV5-1|few|TRBD1|TRBJ1-5
TGCGCCAGCAGCCCGGGACAGGGAATTCAGCCCCAGCATTTT
CASSPGQGIQPQHF
>TRBV25-1|.|.|TRBJ1-4
TGTGCCAGCAGTGAATTTACCTGGGAAAAACTGTTTTTT
CASSEFTWEKLFF
>TRBV5-1|.|TRBD1|TRBJ2-3
TGCGCCAGCAGCTTGGCGCGGACAGGGTTCCGGACCGCGGCCAATACGCAGTATTTT
CASSLARTGFRTAANTQYF
>TRBV7-8|once|TRBD2|TRBJ2-5
TGTGCCAGCAGCTTTTTCGGTCGGGAGGTAGAGACCCAGTACTTC
CASSFFGREVETQYF
>TRBV19|.|.|TRBJ1-1
TGTGCCAGTAGTATAGTACCCCTGGTAACTGAAGCTTTCTTT
CASSIVPLVTEAFF
>TRBV6-4|few|TRBD2|TRBJ2-2
TGTGCCAGCAGTCCGGGACTAGCGGGAACCGGGGAGCTGTTTTTT
CASSPGLAGTGELFF
>TRBV5-4|once|TRBD1|TRBJ1-4
TGTGCCAGCAGCTTGGCCAGGCAGGGGGATGAAAAACTGTTTTTT
CASSLARQGDEKLFF
>TRBV9|.|.|TRBJ2-1
TGTGCCAGCAGCGTAGTACTTTCCGACAATGAGCAGTTCTTC
CASSVVLSDNEQFF
>TRBV29-1|few|.|TRBJ1-1
TGCAGCGTTGTTTCCGGGCGGCGAGCTTTCTTT
CSVVSGRRAFF
>TRBV6-1|.|.|TRBJ1-1
TGTGCCAGCACCCCCGGGGTGGGGGTGAACACTGAAGCTTTCTTT
CASTPGVGVNTEAFF
>TRBV5-6|.|.|TRBJ1-1
TGTGCCAGCAGCTTAATGGGGGCTGGGGGAAACACTGAAGCTTTCTTT
CASSLMGAGGNTEAFF
>TRBV5-5|.|TRBD2|TRBJ2-6
TGTGCCAGCACCCCACTAGCGGGTACCTCTGGGGCCAACGTCCTGACTTTC
CASTPLAGTSGANVLTF
>TRBV9|.|.|TRBJ1-1
TGTGCCAGCAGCGATCAGGGTCGGGGCACTGAAGCTTTCTTT
CASSDQGRGTEAFF
>TRBV11-2|.|.|TRBJ1-5
TGTGCCAGCAGCGAACAGGGTGCTGGCAATCAGCCCCAGCATTTT
CASSEQGAGNQPQHF
>TRBV29-1|.|.|TRBJ2-2
TGCAGCGTTCTCCCCGGGAACACCGGGGAGCTGTTTTTT
CSVLPGNTGELFF
>TRBV9|.|TRBD2|TRBJ2-1
TGTGCCAGCAGCGTAGCGGTGGGGGGGGAATCACCGTTCTTC
CASSVAVGGESPFF
>TRBV28|many|.|TRBJ2-7
TGTGCCAGCAGTTTGCCAACGATGGAACCCTACGAGCAGTACTTC
CASSLPTMEPYEQYF
>TRBV19|.|TRBD1|TRBJ1-5
TGTGCCAGTAGTAACCGGACAGGGGAAAGCAATCAGCCCCAGCATTTT
CASSNRTGESNQPQHF
>TRBV2|.|.|TRBJ2-2
TGTGCCAGCAGTGAAGGGGCAGGGCTCACCGGGGAGCTGTTTTTT
CASSEGAGLTGELFF
>TRBV5-4|few|.|TRBJ2-3
TGTGCCAGCAGCTCCCGGGACTGGGGGGATACGCAGTATTTT
CASSSRDWGDTQYF
>TRBV15|once|.|TRBJ2-3
TGTGCCACCAGCAGAGGAGGAGACGGAGGTCTAGCAGGTACGCAGTATTTT
CATSRGGDGGLAGTQYF
>TRBV6-4|.|TRBD1|TRBJ2-1
TGTGCCAGCAGTGATTCAGGGGGCTTGTACAATGAGCAGTTCTTC
CASSDSGGLYNEQFF
>TRBV10-3|.|.|TRBJ2-3
TGTGCCATCAGTGAGTCGGGCAGAGCGACAGATACGCAGTATTTT
CAISESGRATDTQYF
>TRBV30|.|.|TRBJ1-5
TGTGCCTGGAGGACTGCAAGCAATCAGCCCCAGCATTTT
CAWRTASNQPQHF
>TRBV7-9|.|TRBD1|TRBJ2-5
TGTGCCAGCAGCCCACCGGGACAGGGAGGGGAGACCCAGTACTTC
CASSPPGQGGETQYF
>TRBV11-3|.|.|TRBJ1-1
TGTGCCAGCAGCAAGCAGGGCGCGGACACTGAAGCTTTCTTT
CASSKQGADTEAFF
>TRBV11-2|.|TRBD1|TRBJ2-3
TGTGCCAGCAGCTTGGGGAGGACAGGGGTAACAGATACGCAGTATTTT
CASSLGRTGVTDTQYF
>TRBV27|.|.|TRBJ2-7
TGTGCCAGCATCGGCGCGGTCGGTTACGAGCAGTACTTC
CASIGAVGYEQYF
>TRBV29-1|.|.|TRBJ2-1
TGCAGCGCCCCCTTTCTTTGGAGCCGGAGCTCCTACAATGAGCAGTTCTTC
CSAPFLWSRSSYNEQFF
>TRBV7-9|.|TRBD1|TRBJ2-4
TGTGCCAGCAGCTTAGACCTAGCAGGGGGCGCGAACATTCAGTACTTC
CASSLDLAGGANIQYF
>TRBV19|.|TRBD1|TRBJ1-5
TGTGCCAGTAGTATTAGGACAGGGAGCAATCAGCCCCAGCATTTT
CASSIRTGSNQPQHF
>TRBV6-5|.|.|TRBJ2-3
TGTGCCAGCAGCTTACGCCGAGCAACAGATACGCAGTATTTT
CASSLRRATDTQYF
>TRBV10-3|medium-sized|.|TRBJ1-1
TGTGCCATACGGGACAACACTGAAGCTTTCTTT
CAIRDNTEAFF
>TRBV19|.|.|TRBJ2-7
TGTGCCAGTACACCGACCGCCAGGGGCGAGCAGTACTTC
CASTPTARGEQYF
>TRBV5-1|.|TRBD1|TRBJ2-1
TGCGCCAGCAGCTTAACGGGACAGGACAATGAGCAGTTCTTC
CASSLTGQDNEQFF